These 32 T cell receptor beta chains share one sample of origin, sequenced in a study of T-cell reconstitution after alpha-beta-depleted transplantation in children. During its preparation, the TCRbeta library received unique molecular identifiers. TCRdb called the PCR reads again in MiXCR, with one record for every CDR3 protein. The sample shows some 200,000 distinct CDR3 sequences, about 14% of them seen only once. Specimen: PBMCs from the stem cell graft donor, collected from the stem cell graft. These receptors were taken from a human donor who donated a stem cell graft to a child with acute lymphoblastic leukemia.

This clonotype showed up just a few times. This rearrangement joins TRBV5-1 to TRBJ2-5; the D call may be TRBD1 or TRBD2 (5 bases each). The CDR3 loop spans 16 amino acids. The V and J ends lost 2 bases and 5 bases respectively, with 19 bases between them. Per germline, CDR1 SGHRS and CDR2 YFSETQ. The CDR3 DNA is TGCGCCAGCAGCTTATTATGGGACCCCCCCCGGGAGACCCAGTACTTC. Translated: CASSLLWDPPRETQYF.

The table lists this clonotype with many counts. V and J are TRBV5-1 and TRBJ1-1; 8 nucleotides line up with TRBD1. Germline CDR1 SGHRS, CDR2 YFSETQ. The V segment lost 2 bases and the J segment 4 bases; nucleotides outside the gene matches: 7. This CDR3 has 15 residues. The CDR3 here is CASSFPGQGVTEAFF. The DNA for the CDR3 is TGCGCCAGCAGCTTCCCCGGACAGGGAGTCACTGAAGCTTTCTTT.

This clonotype was seen repeatedly, ten times or more. This rearrangement joins TRBV3-1 to TRBJ2-5; D assignment may be TRBD1 or TRBD2 (5 bases each). The CDR3 covers 13 residues. V lost 1 base and J lost 4, with 7 bases in between. CDR1 and CDR2 (germline): LGHDT, YNNKEL (reference sequence). CDR3 sequence reads: CASSQGGTETQYF. In DNA form, the CDR3 reads TGTGCCAGCAGCCAAGGTGGGACAGAGACCCAGTACTTC.

The chain uses TRBV4-2 and TRBJ2-5; 7 nucleotides align to TRBD1. J lost 6 bases, V lost 0 bases, and 16 bases had no gene match. Germline CDR1 and CDR2: LGHNA and YNFKEQ. This CDR3 has 18 residues. In DNA form, the CDR3 reads TGTGCCAGCAGCCAAGACATCCTATGGACAGGTAGTAAAAAGACCCAGTACTTC. Encoded protein: CASSQDILWTGSKKTQYF.

The table lists this clonotype with many counts. The V and J genes are TRBV12-3 or TRBV12-4 and TRBJ2-4, with 8 bases identical to TRBD1. V lost 4 bases, J lost 3 bases, and 11 bases stayed unmatched. The CDR3 totals 17 residues. In nucleotides, the CDR3 is TGTGCCAGCAGTTGGGACAGGTTAACCAGTGACAAAAACATTCAGTACTTC. This sequence encodes CASSWDRLTSDKNIQYF.

Details on this clonotype: A much larger clone is a single base away; this may be a read error. This chain links TRBV7-9 with TRBJ1-5; 8 nucleotides align to TRBD1. Germline CDR1 is SEHNR and CDR2 is FQNEAQ (reference sequence). This CDR3 has 15 residues. CDR3 sequence (DNA): TGTGTCAGCAGCTTAGACGGGACAGGATATCAGCCCCAGCATTTT. Protein: CVSSLDGTGYQPQHF.

This clonotype was recorded at least ten times. The V and J genes are TRBV20-1 and TRBJ2-2; D ambiguous. The CDR3 runs 16 residues. Trimming took off 0 bases at V and 2 bases at J, with 13 bases between the two ends. Germline CDR1 reads DFQATT; CDR2 reads SNEGSKA (reference sequence). The CDR3 DNA sequence: TGCAGTGCTAGAGAACCCACTGGGCACAACACCGGGGAGCTGTTTTTT. This codes for CSAREPTGHNTGELFF.

Here the CDR3 DNA reads TGTGCCAGCAGCTTAGATATGAGACAGAGGAACACTGAAGCTTTCTTT. The encoded protein is CASSLDMRQRNTEAFF. The chain uses TRBV11-2 and TRBJ1-1, with D possibly matching TRBD1 (5 bases). Germline V gene lookup returns CDR1 SGHAT and CDR2 FQNNGV. The CDR3 has 16 amino acids. V was cut by 0 bases and J by 1 base, with 12 bases left in between.

This clonotype showed up many times. The V gene is TRBV12-3 or TRBV12-4, the J gene TRBJ1-6; 7 bases are a match to TRBD1. The length of the CDR3 is 14 residues. V lost 6 bases, J lost 6 bases, and 5 bases stayed unmatched. The CDR3 loop is CASRGQVPNSPLHF. The CDR3 bases are TGTGCCAGCAGAGGACAGGTGCCTAATTCACCCCTCCACTTT.

This clonotype was observed many times. V usage is TRBV20-1 and J usage is TRBJ2-3; D is unclear. Trimming cost V 2 bases and J 1 base, with 10 bases left between them. The CDR3 totals 14 residues. CDR1 is DFQATT, CDR2 SNEGSKA, per germline (reference sequence). Written as DNA, the CDR3 is TGCAGTGCTAGACTAGATGGGCGCACAGATACGCAGTATTTT. This codes for CSARLDGRTDTQYF.

At least ten counts were recorded for this clonotype. DNA of the CDR3: TGCGCCAGCAGCTTGGAGGGACAGGGCCCCAATGAGCAGTTCTTC. Its translation is CASSLEGQGPNEQFF. The rearrangement joins TRBV5-1 to TRBJ2-1; TRBD1 aligns across 9 bases. Unmatched junction bases numbered 4, after V lost 0 bases and J lost 6 bases. Germline V gene lookup returns CDR1 SGHRS and CDR2 YFSETQ. The CDR3 contains 15 residues.

The V call is TRBV10-2, the J call TRBJ2-7, with TRBD1 matching 8 bases. The CDR3 is 16 residues long. Germline CDR1 WSHSY, CDR2 SAAADI. V lost 6 bases and J lost 0; bases outside the gene matches: 10. The CDR3 loop is CASRVPGQDLSYEQYF. The CDR3 region has the DNA TGCGCCAGCAGGGTCCCGGGACAGGACCTCTCCTACGAGCAGTACTTC.

This clonotype was counted ten times or more. V is TRBV29-1 and J is TRBJ2-1; D is perhaps TRBD1 or TRBD2 (7 bases each). The CDR3 covers 14 residues. V lost 4 bases, J lost 4 bases, and 14 bases lay in between. The germline CDR1 and CDR2 sequences are SQVTM and ANQGSEA. The CDR3 loop is CSVVRQGGYNEQFF. The CDR3 bases are TGCAGCGTTGTTAGGCAGGGGGGGTACAATGAGCAGTTCTTC.

This clonotype was seen a few times. The chain recombines TRBV3-1 with TRBJ2-2; 7 bases align to TRBD2. The CDR3 spans 16 residues. Trimming removed 4 bases from V and 7 bases from J; junction bases left unmatched: 12. The germline V gene encodes CDR1 LGHDT and CDR2 YNNKEL (reference sequence). CDR3: CASSPPSGERFGELFF. CDR3 nucleotides: TGTGCCAGCAGCCCCCCGAGCGGGGAGAGGTTCGGGGAGCTGTTTTTT.

On this clonotype: Given a much more abundant clone one base away, this may be a read error. This rearrangement joins TRBV4-2 to TRBJ2-2; a possible D gene is TRBD2 (5 bases). Trimming took 4 bases from V and 4 from J, leaving 19 bases between them. The CDR3 is 17 amino acids. CDR1 and CDR2 from the germline V gene are LGHNA and YNFKEQ. The chain's CDR3 is CASSPNPSGLSTGELFF. The CDR3 nucleotides read TGTGCCAGCAGCCCCAACCCAAGCGGCCTGAGCACCGGGGAGCTGTTTTTT.

This clonotype was recorded many times. The chain has TRBV25-1 and TRBJ1-1, with 7 bases fitting TRBD1. Per germline, CDR1 MGHDK and CDR2 SYGVNS. CDR3 length: 13 residues. Trimming cost V 7 bases and J 4 bases; bases outside gene matches: 6. For the CDR3, the DNA is TGTGCCAGCAAACAGGGGACGGGCACTGAAGCTTTCTTT. As protein: CASKQGTGTEAFF.

This clonotype has a count of ten or more. The genes are TRBV5-1 and TRBJ2-3; D may be TRBD2 (7 bases). There are 17 residues in the CDR3. V lost 4 bases and J lost 1, with 19 bases in between. Germline-derived CDR1 and CDR2 are SGHRS and YFSETQ. CDR3 residues: CASSTEPRGGGTDTQYF. The CDR3 DNA sequence: TGCGCCAGCAGCACAGAACCCAGGGGAGGGGGCACAGATACGCAGTATTTT.

This clonotype was counted between two and nine times. The rearrangement links TRBV10-3 to TRBJ1-1; D gene unclear. The germline V gene has CDR1 ENHRY and CDR2 SYGVKD. The CDR3 spans 13 residues. V gave up 3 bases and J gave up 2 bases, with 7 bases separating them. The CDR3 nucleotides read TGTGCCATCAGTGACCGCGTTAACACTGAAGCTTTCTTT. Protein product: CAISDRVNTEAFF.

The V call is TRBV28, the J call TRBJ2-2; 8 nucleotides match TRBD2. The CDR3 consists of 15 residues. Germline loops: CDR1 MDHEN, CDR2 SYDVKM. V was clipped by 3 bases and J by 5 bases; unmatched bases: 5. The CDR3 bases are TGTGCCAGCAGTTTTCCGGGAGGGGAGACCGGGGAGCTGTTTTTT. Its translation is CASSFPGGETGELFF. Full variable domain (missing parts from reference TRBV28 and TRBJ2-2): DVKVTQSSRYLVKRTGEKVFLECVQDMDHENMFWYRQDPGLGLRLIYFSYDVKMKEKGDIPEGYSVSREKKERFSLILESASTNQTSMYLCASSFPGGETGELFFGEGSRLTVL.

The gene calls are TRBV2 and TRBJ2-5, with D perhaps TRBD1 (6 bases). Germline CDR1 and CDR2: SNHLY and FYNNEI. This CDR3 has 15 amino acids. V dropped 7 bases and J dropped 2 bases, with 17 bases sitting between them. The CDR3 sequence is CASKSYRAGQETQYF. CDR3 nucleotides: TGTGCCAGCAAATCATACAGGGCGGGTCAAGAGACCCAGTACTTC.

This clonotype occurred many times. This CDR3 reads CASSAYGLAGNTQYF. DNA of the CDR3: TGTGCCAGCAGCGCTTACGGACTAGCGGGAAATACGCAGTATTTT. The V and J genes are TRBV5-6 and TRBJ2-3, with TRBD2 matching 12 bases. The CDR3 loop spans 15 amino acids. Germline CDR1 reads SGHDT; CDR2 reads YYEEEE. Trimming removed 4 bases from V and 7 bases from J; junction bases left unmatched: 7.

This clonotype was seen repeatedly, ten times or more. The chain links TRBV10-3 to TRBJ2-1; the match to TRBD2 covers 10 bases. Trimming at V came to 3 bases and at J to 8 bases, leaving 13 bases not matched to a gene. There are 17 residues in the CDR3. The germline V gene encodes CDR1 ENHRY and CDR2 SYGVKD. CDR3 bases: TGTGCCATCAGTGAATGGCCTAGCGGGAGAGGGCCCCATGAGCAGTTCTTC. Translation gives CAISEWPSGRGPHEQFF.

This clonotype has ten or more counts. The V gene is TRBV20-1, the J gene TRBJ2-4, with TRBD1 as a possible D gene (5 bases). The CDR3 length is 14 residues. Germline V lookup: CDR1 DFQATT, CDR2 SNEGSKA (reference sequence). V gave up 3 bases and J gave up 2 bases, with 11 bases separating them. For the CDR3, the DNA is TGCAGTGCTAGTTCTGTGGGGCCCAAAAACATTCAGTACTTC. It is translated as CSASSVGPKNIQYF.

As to this clonotype: A read error is possible here, since a much larger clone lies one base away. The chain carries TRBV4-1 and TRBJ2-3; D is perhaps TRBD1 or TRBD2 (5 bases each). CDR1 MGHRA and CDR2 YSYEKL come from the germline V gene. The CDR3 runs 15 residues. CDR3 DNA sequence: TGCGCCAGCAGCCGTTCTTCTTCCTTGGGGGATACGCATTATTTT. This gives the protein CASSRSSSLGDTHYF.

This clonotype was picked up many times. This sequence joins TRBV5-1 and TRBJ2-3; weak D call: TRBD2 (6 bases). The germline V and J ends were trimmed by 2 bases and 0 bases, with 22 bases remaining between them. CDR3 length equals 19 residues. Germline assignment: CDR1 SGHRS and CDR2 YFSETQ. The CDR3 here is CASSLRPGSGHPSTDTQYF. The CDR3 bases are TGCGCCAGCAGCTTAAGGCCAGGGAGCGGGCACCCTAGCACAGATACGCAGTATTTT.

This clonotype was seen repeatedly, ten times or more. The CDR3 loop reads CASSLAGPHTDTQYF. The CDR3 DNA reads as TGCGCCAGCAGCTTGGCGGGACCTCACACAGATACGCAGTATTTT. The chain couples TRBV5-1 to TRBJ2-3, with D possibly called TRBD1 or TRBD2 (5 bases each). The CDR3 has 15 amino acids. Germline V gene lookup returns CDR1 SGHRS and CDR2 YFSETQ. Trimming took off 0 bases at V and 2 bases at J, with 10 bases between the two ends.

This clonotype was seen repeatedly, ten times or more. This chain uses TRBV20-1 with TRBJ2-1, with D possibly matching TRBD2 (5 bases). The V end lost 6 bases, the J end lost 10 bases, and 28 bases lay between the germline ends. The germline V gene has CDR1 DFQATT and CDR2 SNEGSKA (reference sequence). This CDR3 contains 16 residues. In nucleotides, the CDR3 is TGCAGTGCCACTAGAGCGGACGGTTCCTCGACGGTAGAGCAGTTCTTC. This codes for CSATRADGSSTVEQFF.

This clonotype was picked up a small number of times. The chain employs TRBV12-3 or TRBV12-4 and TRBJ2-1; TRBD2 agrees at 10 bases. CDR3 size: 15 residues. Unmatched junction bases numbered 13, after V lost 9 bases and J lost 8 bases. The CDR3 loop reads CASKIPSGRLDEQFF. Written as DNA, the CDR3 is TGTGCCAGTAAGATTCCTAGCGGGAGACTGGATGAGCAGTTCTTC.

In its sample, this clonotype was seen a few times. In nucleotides, the CDR3 is TGCGCCAGCACTAAAGGACAGGGGTTCAATGAGCAGTTCTTC. This sequence encodes CASTKGQGFNEQFF. V gene TRBV5-1 combines with J gene TRBJ2-1; 9 bases are shared with TRBD1. V was pared by 6 bases and J by 6 bases, with 7 bases of the junction left unmatched. CDR3 length: 14 amino acids. Per germline, CDR1 SGHRS and CDR2 YFSETQ.

At least ten counts were recorded for this clonotype. The V and J genes are TRBV5-1 and TRBJ1-1, with TRBD1 identical over 12 bases. CDR1 is SGHRS and CDR2 is YFSETQ in the germline V gene. V dropped 4 bases and J dropped 10; count of bases not matched to a gene: 8. The CDR3 covers 14 residues. The CDR3 is CASSTPGQGAIAFF. The CDR3 DNA is TGCGCCAGCAGCACTCCGGGACAGGGGGCAATAGCTTTCTTT.

This clonotype showed up many times. The chain links TRBV12-3 or TRBV12-4 to TRBJ2-2; 8 nucleotides line up with TRBD2. This CDR3 region has 15 residues. V lost 3 bases, J lost 6 bases, and 6 bases stayed unmatched. The CDR3: CASSLISGVAGELFF. The CDR3, as DNA: TGTGCCAGCAGTTTGATTAGCGGGGTAGCCGGGGAGCTGTTTTTT.

This clonotype has at least ten counts. The chain has TRBV5-6 and TRBJ1-6; no firm D call. Germline-derived CDR1 and CDR2 are SGHDT and YYEEEE. This CDR3 comprises 17 residues. Trimming removed 3 bases at V and 5 bases at J, with 18 bases between. The CDR3 here is CASSSPTWRGNNSPLHF. The DNA for the CDR3 is TGTGCCAGCAGCTCCCCTACTTGGAGAGGAAATAATTCACCCCTCCACTTT.